These T cell receptor beta chains were read from a single sample in a study of CD8 T cells in Susac syndrome. TCRdb recomputed calls from the immunoSEQ multiplex PCR reads with MiXCR, one row per CDR3 protein. The sample has around 230,000 distinct CDR3 sequences, about 96% seen once. The specimen was CD4+ T cells from PBMCs. Source of these receptors: a human donor with multiple sclerosis. CDR3s include the opening cysteine and the closing phenylalanine or tryptophan. The D gene is left open where the match is weak. The listing skips clone size in some rows; elsewhere it reads once, few, many or a size class.

TRBV27	TRBD1	TRBJ1-6	once	CASSIDRGNSPLHF	TGTGCCAGCAGTATAGACAGGGGAAATTCACCCCTCCACTTT
TRBV3-1	NA	TRBJ2-6	NA	CASSQVMRPSGANVLTF	TGTGCCAGCAGCCAAGTTATGCGCCCCTCTGGGGCCAACGTCCTGACTTTC
TRBV20-1	NA	TRBJ1-1	NA	CSARLNTEAFF	TGCAGTGCTAGGCTCAACACTGAAGCTTTCTTT
TRBV29-1	TRBD2	TRBJ2-3	NA	CSVVSSGASTDTQYF	TGCAGCGTTGTCTCTAGCGGGGCTAGCACAGATACGCAGTATTTT
TRBV3-1	NA	TRBJ2-5	NA	CASSRRETSQSAQYF	TGTGCCAGCAGCCGGAGGGAGACTAGTCAGTCGGCCCAGTACTTC
TRBV18	TRBD2	TRBJ2-2	NA	CASSPLLAGNTGELFF	TGTGCCAGCTCACCTTTACTAGCGGGGAACACCGGGGAGCTGTTTTTT
TRBV7-9	TRBD1	TRBJ1-5	NA	CASSHDRASGNQPQHF	TGTGCCAGCAGCCACGACAGGGCGTCTGGCAATCAGCCCCAGCATTTT
TRBV12-3/TRBV12-4	NA	TRBJ1-1	NA	CASSSSSGAEAFF	TGTGCCAGCAGTTCGTCCTCCGGGGCTGAAGCTTTCTTT
TRBV28	TRBD2	TRBJ2-7	NA	CASRGPSGGFYEQYF	TGTGCCAGCAGGGGACCCTCGGGAGGGTTCTACGAGCAGTACTTC
TRBV29-1	TRBD1	TRBJ2-7	NA	CSGRTGPYEQYF	TGCAGCGGCCGGACAGGGCCCTACGAGCAGTACTTC
TRBV20-1	TRBD1	TRBJ2-1	NA	CSALTPTGGNEQFF	TGCAGTGCCCTAACACCTACAGGGGGCAATGAGCAGTTCTTC
TRBV20-1	NA	TRBJ1-2	NA	CSATTGDGYTF	TGCAGTGCGACGACAGGAGATGGCTACACCTTC
TRBV14	NA	TRBJ2-1	NA	CARLSGADNEQFF	TGTGCCCGCCTTTCTGGCGCCGACAATGAGCAGTTCTTC
TRBV29-1	NA	TRBJ1-2	NA	CSVEGKYYGYTF	TGCAGCGTTGAAGGCAAATACTATGGCTACACCTTC
TRBV9	NA	TRBJ1-6	NA	CASRTGSSNNSPLHF	TGTGCCAGCCGAACAGGGTCTTCGAATAATTCACCCCTCCACTTT
TRBV5-1	NA	TRBJ2-3	NA	CASSGSTTDTQYF	TGCGCCAGCAGTGGGAGTACCACAGATACGCAGTATTTT
TRBV27	NA	TRBJ1-6	NA	CASRVLGVDSPLHF	TGTGCCAGCAGGGTCCTGGGTGTGGATTCACCCCTCCACTTT
TRBV6-5	TRBD1	TRBJ2-5	NA	CASSYSRGYETQYF	TGTGCCAGCAGTTACTCCAGGGGGTACGAGACCCAGTACTTC
TRBV29-1	NA	TRBJ1-4	NA	CSVGKVGYNEKLFF	TGCAGCGTTGGGAAGGTCGGTTACAATGAAAAACTGTTTTTT
TRBV7-9	NA	TRBJ1-2	NA	CASSLAETPIDGYTF	TGTGCCAGCAGCTTAGCAGAAACCCCGATTGATGGCTACACCTTC
TRBV29-1	TRBD1	TRBJ1-2	NA	CSVGPSGTANYGYTF	TGCAGCGTTGGGCCCTCCGGGACAGCTAACTATGGCTACACCTTC
TRBV11-2	NA	TRBJ2-1	NA	CASSLERVQNEQFF	TGTGCCAGCAGCTTGGAGCGGGTTCAGAATGAGCAGTTCTTC
TRBV25-1	TRBD2	TRBJ2-1	NA	CASSGGLAGGPTFNEQFF	TGTGCCAGCAGTGGTGGACTAGCGGGAGGGCCAACTTTCAATGAGCAGTTCTTC
TRBV30	NA	TRBJ1-4	NA	CAWGNEKLFF	TGTGCCTGGGGGAATGAAAAACTGTTTTTT
TRBV30	TRBD2	TRBJ2-7	once	CAWSVRREGPYEQYF	TGTGCCTGGAGTGTACGGCGGGAGGGCCCCTACGAGCAGTACTTC
TRBV7-2	NA	TRBJ1-6	NA	CASSLSGTYTSPLHF	TGTGCCAGCAGCTTAAGTGGGACTTATACTTCACCCCTCCACTTT